This is a list of T cell receptor beta chains from one sample in a study of cytomegalovirus exposure and HLA in healthy donors. The method was immunoSEQ multiplex PCR; TCRdb's version includes in-frame clones alone and lacks a portion of them. In the table there are 150,000 or so clones, 85% to 90% of which are singletons. The specimen was PBMCs. These receptors originate from a woman aged 25 to 39 in good health and CMV-seropositive. CDR3s leave out the opening cysteine and the closing phenylalanine or tryptophan. Each record gives: J gene, V gene, CDR3 protein.

>TRBJ2-5|TRBV18
ASSPVAGGQETQY
>TRBJ1-1|TRBV27
ASGPGAESTEAF
>TRBJ2-5|TRBV19
ASSQAASQETQY
>TRBJ1-1|TRBV5-1
ASSSGVGHMNTEAF
>TRBJ2-2|TRBV5-8
ASSLDSGDTGELF
>TRBJ2-7|TRBV27
ASSPSGTRSYEQY
>TRBJ2-1|TRBV2
ASRTGLAGGYNEQF
>TRBJ1-3|TRBV7-9
ASSLAQVAGNTIY
>TRBJ2-7|TRBV6-1
ASSVGGTKNYEQY
>TRBJ2-3|TRBV5-4
ASILKRLAGKDTQY
>TRBJ2-7|TRBV13
ASTPPGGYEQY
>TRBJ1-1|TRBV9
ASSVDGNTEAF
>TRBJ1-1|TRBV10-3
AITRQPGHTEAF
>TRBJ1-4|TRBV5-1
ASSPVHFGDRYANEKLF
>TRBJ1-5|TRBV19
ASSAGTGVRNQPQH
>TRBJ1-2|TRBV6-5
ASKPAGTGAGYT
>TRBJ2-1|TRBV2
ASSRQAGGTYNEQF
>TRBJ2-7|TRBV28
ASRVQGGGIYEQY
>TRBJ2-7|TRBV9
ASSVPLGTGVDYEQY
>TRBJ2-1|TRBV7-9
ASSSGDNRQF
>TRBJ2-3|TRBV28
ASSSPRNTGAGTDTQY
>TRBJ2-7|TRBV6-6
ASSYSVPSGRAEQY
>TRBJ2-7|TRBV9
ASSSTGGEQY
>TRBJ1-5|TRBV6-6
ASSYSDRGSNQPQH
>TRBJ2-2|TRBV28
ASSLYWNTGELF
>TRBJ1-2|TRBV2
ATPDFPGLYGYT
>TRBJ2-1|TRBV15
ATSRGLAGGAVYEQF
>TRBJ2-1|TRBV11-3
ASSLGSGRATNEQF
>TRBJ1-1|TRBV15
ATSSDRGLSGYTEAF
>TRBJ1-5|TRBV19
ASTTQTGGRSNQPQH
>TRBJ2-3|TRBV7-2
ASSRRNSGSADTQY
>TRBJ1-2|TRBV10-3
AISESWDRGDYGYT
>TRBJ2-1|TRBV5-1
ASSPRRDRVVNEQF
>TRBJ2-7|TRBV5-1
ASSRQGSVDEQY
>TRBJ2-1|TRBV7-2
ASSRTSPYSYNEQF
>TRBJ2-7|TRBV6-6
ASNQRGGGEQY
>TRBJ2-1|TRBV5-1
ASSASGRDHNEQF
>TRBJ2-3|TRBV2
ASSAGTASTDTQY
>TRBJ1-2|TRBV28
ASSSAGTANYGYT
>TRBJ1-6|TRBV7-6
ASSSYEHRGAPLH
>TRBJ1-4|TRBV5-1
ASSLGQGAAFNEKLF
>TRBJ1-1|TRBV5-1
ASSSGTGDRTEAF
>TRBJ2-3|TRBV15
ATSRVRTSESTDTQY
>TRBJ2-4|TRBV28
ASRAGFNIQY
>TRBJ2-5|TRBV5-1
ASNVQGSETQY
>TRBJ1-2|TRBV29-1
SVVQGSAGYT